What follows are 25 T cell receptor beta chains derived from one specimen sequenced in a study of blood T cell repertoires in COVID-19. Clones were read by immunoSEQ multiplex PCR, and TCRdb kept only the in-frame ones, dropping some. Of about 330,000 clones in the sample, approximately 87% were seen once. Sequencing used PBMCs or T cells enriched from blood (not recorded which). These receptors all stem from a woman in her 30s who had recovered from COVID-19.

This clone appeared a single time. The chain recombines TRBV5-1 with TRBJ2-7; the D gene is possibly TRBD2 (5 bases). CDR3 length equals 17 residues. CDR1 SGHRS and CDR2 YFSETQ come from the germline V gene. V lost 1 base and J 2 bases, leaving 19 bases between the germline ends. The CDR3 DNA sequence: TGCGCCAGCAGCTTGCTCCCGGGATCAGGCTTCCCCTACGAGCAGTACTTC. Residues: CASSLLPGSGFPYEQYF.

The chain joins TRBV5-8 to TRBJ2-3; possibly TRBD1 for D (6 bases). V lost 2 bases and J 3 bases, leaving 16 bases between the germline ends. The CDR3 spans 16 residues. Germline loops: CDR1 SGHTS, CDR2 YDEGEE. The CDR3 nucleotides read TGTGCCAGCAGCTTATCATACAGGGCCGGGACAGATACGCAGTATTTT. Translation gives CASSLSYRAGTDTQYF.

This chain links TRBV15 with TRBJ1-1, with D maybe TRBD1 (5 bases). The V end lost 8 bases, the J end lost 0 bases, and 10 bases lay between the germline ends. The CDR3 covers 13 residues. Germline CDR1 reads LNHNV; CDR2 reads YYDKDF (reference sequence). The CDR3 sequence is CATGAGMNTEAFF. CDR3 DNA: TGTGCCACCGGCGCAGGGATGAACACTGAAGCTTTCTTT.

CDR3 amino acids: CASSQTGQGRTEAFF. Written as DNA, the CDR3 is TGCGCCAGCAGCCAAACGGGACAGGGACGCACTGAAGCTTTCTTT. V gene TRBV4-1 combines with J gene TRBJ1-1, with 9 bases fitting TRBD1. The trim removed 2 bases at V and 4 bases at J, leaving 5 bases unmatched. This CDR3 contains 15 residues. Germline CDR1 is MGHRA and CDR2 is YSYEKL.

This clone was observed a handful of times. V usage is TRBV2 and J usage is TRBJ1-5, with TRBD1 as a possible D gene (5 bases). Germline V gives CDR1 SNHLY, CDR2 FYNNEI. The V end lost 9 bases, the J end lost 7 bases, and 13 bases lay between the germline ends. The CDR3 sequence is 12 residues long. The CDR3 loop reads CASQGGGQPQHF. The CDR3 DNA is TGTGCCAGTCAGGGCGGGGGGCAGCCCCAGCATTTT.

V usage is TRBV5-4 and J usage is TRBJ2-7; D gene unclear. This CDR3 comprises 16 residues. Trimming took off 4 bases at V and 1 base at J, with 18 bases between the two ends. Germline CDR1 reads SGHNT; CDR2 reads YYREEE (reference sequence). The chain's CDR3 is CASSPARGTPSYEQYF. CDR3 nucleotide sequence: TGTGCCAGCAGCCCGGCTCGCGGTACCCCTTCCTACGAGCAGTACTTC.

This chain joins TRBV27 and TRBJ2-1; D gene unclear. V was cut by 2 bases and J by 3 bases, with 17 bases left in between. This CDR3 has 17 residues. From germline, CDR1 is MNHEY and CDR2 SMNVEV (reference sequence). The CDR3 nucleotides read TGTGCCAGCAGTTTACAACCTGGCAGAAGAATCTACAATGAGCAGTTCTTC. Its translation is CASSLQPGRRIYNEQFF.

The gene calls are TRBV11-3 and TRBJ1-1; tentatively, D is TRBD1 (5 bases). V was cut by 1 base and J by 0 bases, with 9 bases left in between. CDR3 length: 15 residues. Germline values: CDR1 SGHNT, CDR2 YENEEA. CDR3 amino acids: CASSLGAGMNTEAFF. Here the CDR3 DNA reads TGTGCCAGCAGCTTAGGGGCAGGGATGAACACTGAAGCTTTCTTT.

This chain uses TRBV24-1 with TRBJ1-2, with D uncertain. The CDR3 covers 13 residues. CDR1 is KGHDR and CDR2 is SFDVKD in the germline V gene. V gave up 5 bases and J gave up 4 bases, with 10 bases separating them. The CDR3 DNA sequence: TGTGCCACCAGTGGTGGAGGGCTCTATGGCTACACCTTC. Translating gives CATSGGGLYGYTF.

The chain links TRBV18 to TRBJ1-6, with D possibly matching TRBD1 (5 bases). The ends were cut back, 3 bases at V and 8 bases at J, with 14 bases in the middle. The germline CDR1 and CDR2 sequences are KGHSH and LQKENI. This CDR3 is built from 15 residues. CDR3 sequence: CASSPRRGTDSPLHF. The CDR3 bases are TGTGCCAGCTCACCGCGACGGGGGACTGATTCACCCCTCCACTTT.

V usage is TRBV6-4 and J usage is TRBJ1-5, with D perhaps TRBD1 (6 bases). Germline V gene sequence: CDR1 MRHNA, CDR2 SNTAGT. V was shortened by 0 bases and J by 7 bases, with 13 bases between the two germline ends. This CDR3 comprises 15 residues. The CDR3: CASSDSPGEGQPQHF. Written as DNA, the CDR3 is TGTGCCAGCAGTGACTCCCCAGGGGAGGGACAGCCCCAGCATTTT.

This rearrangement joins TRBV27 to TRBJ1-2, with D perhaps matching TRBD1 (6 bases). This CDR3 is 14 amino acids long. Germline V gene data show CDR1 as MNHEY and CDR2 as SMNVEV (reference sequence). Trimming pared 4 bases from V and 7 bases from J, leaving 16 bases between. CDR3 amino acids: CASSSHGGRGGYTF. The CDR3 nucleotides read TGTGCCAGCAGTTCCCACGGGGGGCGCGGTGGCTACACCTTC.

The CDR3, as DNA: TGTGCCAGCAGTTTATGGGGAGGCAGTCCGGGCTACGAGCAGTACTTC. This translates into CASSLWGGSPGYEQYF. V and J are TRBV28 and TRBJ2-7, with D perhaps matching TRBD2 (6 bases). The germline CDR1 and CDR2 sequences are MDHEN and SYDVKM. This CDR3 contains 16 residues. V gave up 0 bases and J gave up 3 bases, with 15 bases separating them.

This rearrangement joins TRBV28 to TRBJ1-1, with D perhaps TRBD1 (5 bases). The ends were cut back, 6 bases at V and 4 bases at J, with 15 bases in the middle. Germline V lookup: CDR1 MDHEN, CDR2 SYDVKM. The CDR3 spans 14 residues. In DNA form, the CDR3 reads TGTGCCAGCAGGGCTCCGGGGGAGAGCACTGAAGCTTTCTTT. Its protein is CASRAPGESTEAFF.

This chain connects TRBV19 to TRBJ2-6, with 7 nucleotides matching TRBD2. Trimming cost V 8 bases and J 2 bases; bases outside gene matches: 9. The V gene's germline CDR1 is LNHDA and CDR2 SQIVND (reference sequence). The CDR3 length is 16 residues. CDR3 loop: CASCTGGGTGANVLTF. The CDR3 DNA reads TGTGCCAGTTGCACTGGGGGGGGGACTGGGGCCAACGTCCTGACTTTC.

In its sample, this clone was seen a few times. The genes are TRBV4-1 and TRBJ1-6; the D gene is possibly TRBD1 (6 bases). CDR3 length: 16 residues. The ends were cut back, 4 bases at V and 5 bases at J, with 15 bases in the middle. The germline V gene has CDR1 MGHRA and CDR2 YSYEKL. This CDR3 is CASSPLDRSNNSPLHF. CDR3 DNA sequence: TGCGCCAGCAGCCCCTTGGACAGATCGAATAATTCACCCCTCCACTTT.

This chain links TRBV19 with TRBJ2-1; the D gene is possibly TRBD1 (6 bases). The V end was cut by 2 bases, the J end by 4 bases, with 15 bases between. Germline loops: CDR1 LNHDA, CDR2 SQIVND (reference sequence). This CDR3 is 16 amino acids long. CDR3 residues: CASSILQGHPYNEQFF. The CDR3 coding sequence is TGTGCCAGTAGTATATTACAGGGCCATCCTTACAATGAGCAGTTCTTC.

The chain has TRBV7-9 and TRBJ1-5; D is uncertain. Deletions cut 4 bases from V and 3 bases from J, with 4 bases between. CDR3 size: 12 residues. Per the germline V gene, CDR1 is SEHNR and CDR2 is FQNEAQ (reference sequence). This CDR3 is CASSSFNQPQHF. CDR3 coding DNA: TGTGCCAGCAGCTCTTTCAATCAGCCCCAGCATTTT.

The chain is built from TRBV4-1 and TRBJ2-2; 9 bases match TRBD2. V lost 3 bases to trimming and J lost 6 bases; unmatched junction nucleotides: 11. In germline, CDR1 is MGHRA, CDR2 YSYEKL. The CDR3 is 17 residues long. The CDR3 is CASSQPGTSILPGELFF. CDR3 DNA: TGCGCCAGCAGCCAGCCCGGGACTAGCATACTGCCCGGGGAGCTGTTTTTT.

This chain links TRBV28 with TRBJ1-2; TRBD1 matches 10 bases. Looked up from germline, CDR1 is MDHEN and CDR2 is SYDVKM. With 6 bases clipped from V and 6 bases from J, the junction kept 16 bases outside the gene matches. The CDR3 covers 17 residues. Written as DNA, the CDR3 is TGTGCCAGCAGGCCCCGGGACAGGGGACGACCCGCACATGGCTACACCTTC. It encodes CASRPRDRGRPAHGYTF.

V gene TRBV2 combines with J gene TRBJ1-1, with D possibly TRBD1 on 5 matching bases. This CDR3 comprises 17 residues. Trimming removed 3 bases from V and 0 bases from J, with 17 bases in between. Per germline, CDR1 SNHLY and CDR2 FYNNEI. This CDR3 reads CASSDPRVSSMNTEAFF. For the CDR3, the DNA is TGTGCCAGCAGTGACCCCAGGGTCTCGAGCATGAACACTGAAGCTTTCTTT.

The chain couples TRBV11-2 to TRBJ1-2, with 7 positions matching TRBD1. Trimming removed 5 bases from V and 5 bases from J; junction bases left unmatched: 5. CDR1 and CDR2 from the germline V gene are SGHAT and FQNNGV. The CDR3 covers 13 residues. The CDR3 sequence: CASSPGQSYGYTF. The CDR3 nucleotides are TGTGCCAGCAGCCCGGGACAGTCATATGGCTACACCTTC.

The CDR3, as DNA: TGCGCCAGCAGTTTATCATCGAGGGACTTCGAGCAGTACTTC. This translates into CASSLSSRDFEQYF. The chain joins TRBV10-2 to TRBJ2-7; weak D call: TRBD2 (6 bases). V dropped 5 bases and J dropped 6 bases, with 17 bases sitting between them. CDR1 and CDR2 (germline): WSHSY, SAAADI. The CDR3 extends over 14 amino acids.

There are many counts of this clone. The chain recombines TRBV5-5 with TRBJ1-6; no firm D call. Trimming removed 3 bases from V and 9 bases from J, with 16 bases in between. The CDR3 is made up of 15 amino acids. From germline, CDR1 is SGHKS and CDR2 YYEKEE (reference sequence). Here the CDR3 DNA reads TGTGCCAGCAGCTCCGAGCCCCAGGTCGGTTCACCCCTCCACTTT. It is translated as CASSSEPQVGSPLHF.

The J gene is TRBJ2-4, the V gene TRBV6-6, with 8 positions matching TRBD1. The CDR3 is 14 residues long. The germline CDR1 and CDR2 sequences are MNHNY and SVGAGI (reference sequence). J gave up 5 bases and V 6 bases, and 6 bases lay outside the gene matches. This CDR3 reads CASRSPGGQNIQYF. The DNA of the CDR3 is TGTGCCAGCAGGTCCCCAGGGGGCCAAAACATTCAGTACTTC.